This section outlines one T cell receptor beta chain sequence together with its context. This clone's antigen is unknown. No base qualities exist here, and no much larger clone lies one base off it. Seven to nine healthy control donors served as the comparison group for repertoire analyses. Before genomic DNA extraction, CD8+ T cells without CD4 were isolated from blood. This entry is derived from a study of regulatory and conventional T cells in RAG deficiency (dated by TCRdb to the late 2010s). Broadly, across the study: To compare the diversity and composition of the repertoires of Treg, conventional CD4+ and CD8+ T cells between RAG-deficient patients and healthy controls, the study applied high-throughput TCR beta sequencing.

Library generation was performed with the immunoSEQ multiplex PCR assay. Genomic DNA from the sorted T-cell subsets was used to amplify rearranged TCR beta chain products, which were then sequenced. The original pipeline was this. Shannon entropy and Simpson indices were used to measure the diversity of productive TCR beta rearrangements in each repertoire. To gauge clonal expansion, the frequencies of the 100 most abundant productive TCR beta clonotypes among total reads were added together. A self-reactivity index based on amino acid usage at CDR3beta positions 6 and 7 was applied to the TRB repertoires. Two-way ANOVA was used for repertoire analyses, while Student t or Mann-Whitney tests were used for flow cytometric analyses. The clones in this table, taken by TCRdb from immuneACCESS, are in-frame only. Not every clone is retained; where verified, under half of the shortfall comes from an unresolved V gene, and the cause of the rest is unknown. V, J and clone size reflect that table, while D and trimming were determined from the DNA. This sample is represented by under 7,500 clones; around 80% of them were singletons. The ten largest clones represent 9.5% to 15% of the sample.

The paper's findings and limits, for the study overall: Compared with control T-cell subpopulations, the RAG-deficient patients had markedly lower Shannon entropy and higher Simpson indices. Rather than being bona fide Treg cells, the sorted CD25-high CD127-low cells in Omenn syndrome patients may represent peripherally activated cells. In Omenn syndrome and CID/AS patients compared with controls, roughly 100-fold fewer unique TCR beta sequences were detected from Treg cells, versus about 9.7-fold fewer for other subsets. For some subjects, some T-cell subset analyses were not performed. All patient T-cell subsets had shorter CDR3 lengths; Omenn syndrome patients showed >75% Treg-Tconv repertoire overlap at nucleotide and amino acid level.

Reading from cysteine to phenylalanine, the CDR3 counts 15 amino acids. CDR3 DNA is the only sequence kept; it has 45 bases, read in frame from the first base. V sheds 4 bases and J sheds 0 bases, leaving 12 bases between their ends. Per the germline V gene, LGHNA is the CDR1 and YNFKEQ is the CDR2. The same sample was also used in a study of regulatory T cells. As the second study states: The multiplex PCR relied on 52 forward TRBV primers and 13 reverse TRBJ primers, and amplification bias was corrected through assay-based and computational methods. Restricted unique TRB V-J pairs and skewed V and J gene usage were observed in patient repertoires, most markedly in regulatory T cells. T-cell receptor beta repertoires of sorted regulatory, conventional CD4+ and CD8+ T cells were compared between CD3G-deficient patients and healthy controls. Ficoll density separation was used to isolate peripheral blood mononuclear cells. A FACSAria cell sorter was used to isolate CD3+ CD8+ CD4- T cells. Within the immunoSEQ assay, multiplex PCR amplified rearranged TRB loci from genomic DNA. TRB amplicons were sequenced on an Illumina HiSeq platform. Custom algorithms error-filtered the raw sequences and aligned them to reference gene sequences, after which the immunoSEQ online tools were used for analysis. Frequencies of productive and nonproductive TRB rearrangements were evaluated among both unique and total sequences. For group comparisons, t tests, Mann-Whitney tests or two-way ANOVA were performed in Prism software.

Sequenced sample: CD8+ T cells sorted from blood. The sequence was collected from a human donor in good health. The sequence links TRBV4-2 to TRBJ1-2; the D gene is unclear. The encoded CDR3 is CASSLGTVTNYGYTF. The nucleotides are TGTGCCAGCAGCCTAGGCACAGTGACTAACTATGGCTACACCTTC.